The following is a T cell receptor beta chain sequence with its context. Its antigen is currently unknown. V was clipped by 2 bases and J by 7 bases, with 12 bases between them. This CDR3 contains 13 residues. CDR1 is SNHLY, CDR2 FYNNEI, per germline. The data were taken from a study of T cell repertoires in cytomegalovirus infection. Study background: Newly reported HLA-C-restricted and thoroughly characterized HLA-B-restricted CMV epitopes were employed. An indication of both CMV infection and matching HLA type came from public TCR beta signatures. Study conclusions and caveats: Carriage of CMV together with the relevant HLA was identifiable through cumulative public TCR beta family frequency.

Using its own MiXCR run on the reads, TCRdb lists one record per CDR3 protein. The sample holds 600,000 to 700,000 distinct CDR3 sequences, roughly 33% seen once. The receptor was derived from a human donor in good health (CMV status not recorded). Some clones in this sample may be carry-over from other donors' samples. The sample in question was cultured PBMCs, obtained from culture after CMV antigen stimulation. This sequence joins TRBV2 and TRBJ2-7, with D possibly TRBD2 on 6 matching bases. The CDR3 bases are TGTGCCAGCAGTGAAACGGGGGTGCGGGAGCAGTACTTC. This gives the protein CASSETGVREQYF.